Reported below is one T cell receptor (beta chain). These data are taken from a study of blood T cell repertoires in COVID-19. Original data processing: Amplified reference gene primers provided the basis for estimating nucleated cell counts. Repertoires were generated with immunoSEQ multiplex PCR, while TCRdb's copy carries only in-frame clones and drops some. Clone size and the V and J calls come from that table; the DNA yielded D and trimming. The repertoire includes under 250,000 clones, 88% of them detected once, and around 2.8% sits in the top ten. V trimming: 0 bases; J trimming: 2 bases; junction bases outside the gene matches: 7. Germline V CDR1 and CDR2: LGHNT, FRNRAP. The CDR3 covers 16 residues.

The clonotype originates from a woman aged 60-70 years with acute or convalescent COVID-19. Sequenced material: peripheral blood. This sequence joins TRBV12-5 and TRBJ2-7, with TRBD2 identical over 7 bases. The CDR3 nucleotides are TGTGCTAGTGGTTTGGTATTAGGAGGGAGGGCCTACGAGCAGTACTTC. It codes for CASGLVLGGRAYEQYF.